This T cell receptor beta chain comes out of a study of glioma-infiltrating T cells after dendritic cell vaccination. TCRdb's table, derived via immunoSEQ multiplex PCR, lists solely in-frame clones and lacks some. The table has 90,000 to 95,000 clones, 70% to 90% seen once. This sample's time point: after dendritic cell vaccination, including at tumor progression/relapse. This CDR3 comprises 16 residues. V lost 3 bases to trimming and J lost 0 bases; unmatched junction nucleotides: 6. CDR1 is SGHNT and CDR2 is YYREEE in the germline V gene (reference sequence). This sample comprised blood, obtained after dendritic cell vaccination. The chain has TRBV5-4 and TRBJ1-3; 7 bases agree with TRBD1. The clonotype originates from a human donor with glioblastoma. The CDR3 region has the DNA TGTGCCAGCAGCTGGGACAGCTCCACCTCTGGAAACACCATATATTTT. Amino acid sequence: CASSWDSSTSGNTIYF.